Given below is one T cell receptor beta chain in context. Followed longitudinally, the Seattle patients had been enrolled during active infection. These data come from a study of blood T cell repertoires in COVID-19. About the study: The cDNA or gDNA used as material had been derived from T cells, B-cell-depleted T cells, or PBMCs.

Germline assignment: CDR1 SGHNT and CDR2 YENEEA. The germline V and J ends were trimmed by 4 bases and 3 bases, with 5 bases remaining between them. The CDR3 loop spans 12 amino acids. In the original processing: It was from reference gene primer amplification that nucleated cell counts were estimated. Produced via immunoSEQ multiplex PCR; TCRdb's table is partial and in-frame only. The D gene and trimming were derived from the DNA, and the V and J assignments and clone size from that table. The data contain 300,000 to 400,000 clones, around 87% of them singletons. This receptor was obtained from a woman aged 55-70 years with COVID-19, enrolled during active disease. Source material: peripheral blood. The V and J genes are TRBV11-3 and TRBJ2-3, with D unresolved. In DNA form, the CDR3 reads TGTGCCAGCAGCTCGAGAACAGATACGCAGTATTTT. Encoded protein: CASSSRTDTQYF. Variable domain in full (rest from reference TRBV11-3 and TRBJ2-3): EAGVVQSPRYKIIEKKQPVAFWCNPISGHNTLYWYLQNLGQGPELLIRYENEEAVDDSQLPKDRFSAERLKGVDSTLKIQPAELGDSAVYLCASSSRTDTQYFGPGTRLTVL.